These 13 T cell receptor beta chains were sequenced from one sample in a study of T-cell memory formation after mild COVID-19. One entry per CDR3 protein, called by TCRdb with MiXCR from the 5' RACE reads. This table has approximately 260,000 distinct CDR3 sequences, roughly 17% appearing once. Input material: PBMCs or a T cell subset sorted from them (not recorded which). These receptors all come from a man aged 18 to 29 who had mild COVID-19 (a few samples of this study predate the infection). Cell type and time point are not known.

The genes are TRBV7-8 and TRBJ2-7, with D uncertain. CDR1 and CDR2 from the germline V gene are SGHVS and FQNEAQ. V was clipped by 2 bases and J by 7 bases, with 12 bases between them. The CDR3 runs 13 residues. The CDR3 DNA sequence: TGTGCCAGCAGCTTACCCCCCCCTGCAGAGCAGTACTTC. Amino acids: CASSLPPPAEQYF. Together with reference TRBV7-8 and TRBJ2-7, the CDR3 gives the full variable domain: GAGVSQSPRYKVAKRGQDVALRCDPISGHVSLFWYQQALGQGPEFLTYFQNEAQLDKSGLPSDRFFAERPEGSVSTLKIQRTQQEDSAVYLCASSLPPPAEQYFGPGTRLTVT.

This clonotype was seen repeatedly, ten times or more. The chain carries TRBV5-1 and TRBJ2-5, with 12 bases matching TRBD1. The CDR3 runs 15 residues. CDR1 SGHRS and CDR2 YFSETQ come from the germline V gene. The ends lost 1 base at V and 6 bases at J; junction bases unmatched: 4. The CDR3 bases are TGCGCCAGCAGCTTGAGGGACAGGGGGCGGCAGACCCAGTACTTC. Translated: CASSLRDRGRQTQYF.

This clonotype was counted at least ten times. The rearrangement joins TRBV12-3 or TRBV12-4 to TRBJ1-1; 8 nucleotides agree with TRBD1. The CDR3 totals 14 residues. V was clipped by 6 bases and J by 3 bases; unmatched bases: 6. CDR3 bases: TGTGCCAGCAGGGGACAGGCCAGACACACTGAAGCTTTCTTT. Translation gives CASRGQARHTEAFF.

This CDR3 is CASSLPGGDSPSARETQYF. The CDR3 DNA reads TGTGCCAGCAGCTTACCCGGGGGGGACTCACCCTCCGCCCGAGAGACCCAGTACTTC. The chain joins TRBV7-9 to TRBJ2-5, with TRBD2 matching 8 bases. This CDR3 is 19 amino acids long. CDR1 is SEHNR and CDR2 is FQNEAQ in the germline V gene (reference sequence). V was clipped by 2 bases and J by 4 bases; unmatched bases: 18.

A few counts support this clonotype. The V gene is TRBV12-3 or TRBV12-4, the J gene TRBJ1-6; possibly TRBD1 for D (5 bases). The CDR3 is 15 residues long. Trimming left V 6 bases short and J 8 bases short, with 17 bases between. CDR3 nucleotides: TGTGCCAGCAGGACCTCAGGGTCCCGGGATTCACCCCTCCACTTT. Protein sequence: CASRTSGSRDSPLHF.

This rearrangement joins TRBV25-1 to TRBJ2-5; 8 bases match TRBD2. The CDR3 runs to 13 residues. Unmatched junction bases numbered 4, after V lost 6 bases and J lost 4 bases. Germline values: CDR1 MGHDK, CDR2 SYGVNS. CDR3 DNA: TGTGCCAGCAGAATCGGGACTAGAGAGACCCAGTACTTC. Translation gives CASRIGTRETQYF.

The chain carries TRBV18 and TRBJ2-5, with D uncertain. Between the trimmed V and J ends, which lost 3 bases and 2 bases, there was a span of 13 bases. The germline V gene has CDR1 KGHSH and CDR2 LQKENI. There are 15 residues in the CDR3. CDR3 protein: CASSPPAPLQETQYF. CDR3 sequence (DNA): TGTGCCAGCTCACCTCCGGCCCCTCTACAAGAGACCCAGTACTTC.

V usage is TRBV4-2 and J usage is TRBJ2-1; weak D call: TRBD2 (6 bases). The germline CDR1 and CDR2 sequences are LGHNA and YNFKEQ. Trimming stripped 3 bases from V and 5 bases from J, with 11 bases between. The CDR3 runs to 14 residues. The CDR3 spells CASSHVTSDNEQFF. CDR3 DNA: TGTGCCAGCAGCCATGTGACTAGTGACAATGAGCAGTTCTTC.

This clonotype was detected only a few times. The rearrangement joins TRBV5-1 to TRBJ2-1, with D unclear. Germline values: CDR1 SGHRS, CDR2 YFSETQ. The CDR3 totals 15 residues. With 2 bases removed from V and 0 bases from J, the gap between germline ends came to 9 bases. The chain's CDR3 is CASSLFRGSYNEQFF. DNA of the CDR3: TGCGCCAGCAGCTTATTCCGAGGCTCCTACAATGAGCAGTTCTTC.

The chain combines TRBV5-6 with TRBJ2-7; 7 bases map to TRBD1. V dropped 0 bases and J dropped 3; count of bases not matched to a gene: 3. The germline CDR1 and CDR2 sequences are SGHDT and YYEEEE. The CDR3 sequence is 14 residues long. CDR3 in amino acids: CASSLGQGYYEQYV. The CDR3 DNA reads TGTGCCAGCAGCTTGGGACAGGGATACTACGAGCAGTACGTC.

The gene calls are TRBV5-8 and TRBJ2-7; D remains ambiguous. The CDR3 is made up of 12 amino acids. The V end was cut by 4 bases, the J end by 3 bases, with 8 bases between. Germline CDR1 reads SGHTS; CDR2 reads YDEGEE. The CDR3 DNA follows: TGTGCCAGCAGCGGCGACCTCTACGAGCAGTACTTC. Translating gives CASSGDLYEQYF.

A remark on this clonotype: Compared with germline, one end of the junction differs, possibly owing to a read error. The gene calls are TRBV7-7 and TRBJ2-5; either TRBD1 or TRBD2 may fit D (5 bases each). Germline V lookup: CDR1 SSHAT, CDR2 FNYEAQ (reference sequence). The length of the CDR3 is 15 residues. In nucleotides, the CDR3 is TGTGCTAGCAGCCACGGGACCGCATCTGAAGAGACCCAGTACTTC. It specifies CASSHGTASEETQYF. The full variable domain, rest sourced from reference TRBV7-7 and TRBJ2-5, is GAGVSQSPRYKVTKRGQDVTLRCDPISSHATLYWYQQALGQGPEFLTYFNYEAQPDKSGLPSDRFSAERPEGSISTLTIQRTEQRDSAMYRCASSHGTASEETQYFGPGTRLLVL.

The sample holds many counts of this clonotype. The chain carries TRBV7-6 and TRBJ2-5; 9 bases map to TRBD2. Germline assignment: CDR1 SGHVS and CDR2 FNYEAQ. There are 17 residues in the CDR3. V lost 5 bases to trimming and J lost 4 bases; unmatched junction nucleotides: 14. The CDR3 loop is CASSTLAGYTRGETQYF. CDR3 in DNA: TGTGCCAGCAGCACCCTAGCGGGGTACACTCGGGGAGAGACCCAGTACTTC.